This T cell receptor (beta chain) is from a study of technical replicates of blood from a few donors (dated by TCRdb to the late 2010s). Library prep was done by the immunoSEQ multiplex PCR assay. What TCRdb holds here is the immuneACCESS table cut down to in-frame rearrangements. Part of the clones is not present; checked against another copy, under half of the missing clones reflect an unresolved V gene, and the others are unexplained. The sample includes roughly 60,000 clones, with 91% observed a single time. The ten largest account for approximately 4% of the sample. Concerning this clone: This clone's antigen is unknown. Nothing much larger sits one base from this clone, and base qualities are not available.

Looking up the germline V gene yields CDR1 SGDLS and CDR2 YYNGEE. The CDR3 sequence holds 14 residues, the cysteine and phenylalanine included. The read is trimmed to its CDR3 DNA, 42 bases read in frame from base 1. V is cut by 0 bases and J by 3 bases, and the space between the germline ends is 8 bases. The sequence was collected from a human donor in good health. Some clones in this sample may be carry-over from other donors' samples. Material for sequencing was PBMCs. The receptor chain draws on TRBV9 and TRBJ2-3; perhaps TRBD2 is the D gene, with 6 bases matching. The CDR3 region has the sequence CASSVEGGTDTQYF. The base sequence is TGTGCCAGCAGCGTAGAGGGAGGAACAGATACGCAGTATTTT.